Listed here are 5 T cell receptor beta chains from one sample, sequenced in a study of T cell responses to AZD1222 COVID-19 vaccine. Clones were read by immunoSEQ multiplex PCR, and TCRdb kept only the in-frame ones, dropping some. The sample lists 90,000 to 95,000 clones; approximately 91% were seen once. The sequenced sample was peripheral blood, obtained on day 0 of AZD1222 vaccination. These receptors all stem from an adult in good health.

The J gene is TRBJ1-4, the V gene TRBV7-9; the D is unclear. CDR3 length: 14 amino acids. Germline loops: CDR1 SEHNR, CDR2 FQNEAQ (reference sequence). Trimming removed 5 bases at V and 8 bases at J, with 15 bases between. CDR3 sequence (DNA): TGTGCCAGCAGCCGCCCCGGGGTCCGGGAAAAACTGTTTTTT. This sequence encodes CASSRPGVREKLFF.

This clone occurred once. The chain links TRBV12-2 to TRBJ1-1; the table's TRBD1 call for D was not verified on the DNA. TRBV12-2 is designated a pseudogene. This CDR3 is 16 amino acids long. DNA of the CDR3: TGTGCAAGTCGCCCCCCTCGGGACAGTACTTTCGGTGAAGCTTTCTTT. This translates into CASRPPRDSTFGEAFF.

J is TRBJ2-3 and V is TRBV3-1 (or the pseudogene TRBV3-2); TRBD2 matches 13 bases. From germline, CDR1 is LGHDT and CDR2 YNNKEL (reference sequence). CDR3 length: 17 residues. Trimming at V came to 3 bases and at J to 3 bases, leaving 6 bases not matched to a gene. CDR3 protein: CASSQAGTSGATDTQYF. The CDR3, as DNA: TGTGCCAGCAGCCAGGCGGGGACTAGCGGGGCGACAGATACGCAGTATTTT.

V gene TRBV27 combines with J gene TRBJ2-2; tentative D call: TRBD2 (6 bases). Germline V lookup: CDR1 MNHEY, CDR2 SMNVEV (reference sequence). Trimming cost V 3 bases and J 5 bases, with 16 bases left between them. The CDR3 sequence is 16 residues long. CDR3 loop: CASSFSAGMRTGELFF. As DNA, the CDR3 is TGTGCCAGCAGTTTTTCCGCGGGGATGCGAACCGGGGAGCTGTTTTTT.

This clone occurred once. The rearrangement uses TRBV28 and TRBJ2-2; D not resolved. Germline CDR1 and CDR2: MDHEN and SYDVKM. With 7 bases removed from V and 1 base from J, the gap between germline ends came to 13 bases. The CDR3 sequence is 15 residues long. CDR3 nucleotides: TGTGCCAGCAATGTTAGGTCGCAGAACACCGGGGAGCTGTTTTTT. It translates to CASNVRSQNTGELFF.